Below, 9 T cell receptor beta chains from the same sample are listed, as sequenced in a study of tumor-infiltrating lymphocytes in primary liver carcinoma. A primer matching the constant region was used to make TCR beta cDNA from 500 to 650 ng of total RNA. For TCR beta, libraries were produced by three nested multiplex PCR rounds using slightly modified ARM-PCR. For approximately 11 cycles apiece, the opening two PCR rounds ran with TRBV1-TRBV30 forward primers and a C-beta reverse primer. TCRdb analysed the multiplex PCR reads with MiXCR anew, one entry per CDR3 protein. This repertoire shows 150,000 to 200,000 distinct CDR3 sequences, about 65% found once; its top ten account for approximately 7%. Extraction also yielded germline DNA, while blood RNA was obtained from unsorted whole blood. Input material: peripheral blood. The receptor source for this set is a woman aged 60 to 75 with primary liver carcinoma and hepatitis B virus infection.

The chain joins TRBV11-3 to TRBJ2-5; D might be TRBD1 (5 bases). CDR3 length equals 14 residues. Germline V gives CDR1 SGHNT, CDR2 YENEEA. The CDR3 nucleotides read TGTAGCAGCAGCTTAGGGGCGTACCAAGAGACCCAGTACTTC. Its translation is CSSSLGAYQETQYF.

In regard to this clonotype: At one of its ends the junction is not consistent with the germline gene, which may arise from a read error. CDR3 in amino acids: CTSSYSSSGRRNEQFF. The CDR3 DNA reads as TGTACCAGCAGTTACTCGTCGAGCGGAAGAAGGAATGAGCAGTTCTTC. This chain links TRBV6-2 or TRBV6-3 with TRBJ2-1, with TRBD2 as a possible D gene (5 bases). The CDR3 has 16 amino acids. The germline V gene encodes CDR1 MNHEY and CDR2 SVGEGT.

This clonotype was recorded a few times. A read error is possible here, since a much larger clone lies one base away. The chain combines TRBV29-1 with TRBJ2-5; D is perhaps TRBD2 (5 bases). Germline V gives CDR1 SQVTM, CDR2 ANQGSEA. The V end was cut by 5 bases, the J end by 7 bases, with 17 bases between. The CDR3 spans 13 residues. The CDR3 DNA is TGCAGCGTTACCCCCAAGGGCCGGGGGACCCAGTACTTC. Its translation: CSVTPKGRGTQYF. Drawing the rest from reference TRBV29-1 and TRBJ2-5, the complete variable domain is SAVISQKPSRDICQRGTSLTIQCQVDSQVTMMFWYRQQPGQSLTLIATANQGSEATYESGFVIDKFPISRPNLTFSTLTVSNMSPEDSSIYLCSVTPKGRGTQYFGPGTRLLVL.

On this clonotype itself: Here the CDR3 omits its conserved ending phenylalanine or tryptophan, so a read error is the likely source. It is unclear where the CDR3 begins or ends on the DNA, so no DNA is shown, and the CDR3 is as TCRdb lists it. The chain recombines TRBV11-2 with TRBJ1-5; the D call TRBD1 from the table was never checked on the DNA. The CDR3 comprises 14 residues, both ends counted. Germline V gives CDR1 SGHAT, CDR2 FQNNGV. CDR3 protein: CAISFTGDGQPQHL.

Note on this clonotype: A read error may be the cause here, since a much bigger clone is one base away. This chain uses TRBV5-1 with TRBJ2-7, with TRBD2 identical over 9 bases. CDR1 SGHRS and CDR2 YFSETQ come from the germline V gene. This CDR3 spans 15 amino acids. V lost 4 bases and J lost 7; bases outside the gene matches: 12. In nucleotides, the CDR3 is TGCGCCAGCAGCCCGTTGGCGGGAGGGCCGGGTGAGCAGTACTTC. Residues: CASSPLAGGPGEQYF.

J is TRBJ2-4 and V is TRBV28; 8 positions agree with TRBD1. With V trimmed by 10 bases and J by 1 base, 12 bases remained unmatched. Germline V gives CDR1 MDHEN, CDR2 SYDVKM. This CDR3 region has 16 residues. In nucleotides, the CDR3 is TGTGCCACCGTCGAGGACAGGGCGAGGGCCAAAAACATTCAGTACTTC. Its protein is CATVEDRARAKNIQYF. Full variable domain (rest looked up from reference TRBV28 and TRBJ2-4): DVKVTQSSRYLVKRTGEKVFLECVQDMDHENMFWYRQDPGLGLRLIYFSYDVKMKEKGDIPEGYSVSREKKERFSLILESASTNQTSMYLCATVEDRARAKNIQYFGAGTRLSVL.

This clonotype turned up a few times. This may arise from a read error, as a much more abundant clone is one base away. The chain is built from TRBV12-3 or TRBV12-4 and TRBJ2-5; 7 nucleotides line up with TRBD2. The CDR3 extends over 13 amino acids. Here the CDR3 reads CASSRAGTEIQYF. The CDR3, as DNA: TGTGCCAGCAGCAGAGCGGGAACAGAGATCCAGTACTTC.

The chain uses TRBV7-9 and TRBJ1-1; the D is unclear. This CDR3 contains 11 residues. Between the trimmed V and J ends, which lost 10 bases and 7 bases, there was a span of 13 bases. CDR1 and CDR2 from the germline V gene are SEHNR and FQNEAQ (reference sequence). CDR3 coding DNA: TGTGCCATGAGCCCGGGCCGTGAAGCTTTCTTT. Its protein product is CAMSPGREAFF.

J is TRBJ1-1 and V is TRBV7-9; the match to TRBD1 covers 9 bases. The V segment lost 5 bases and the J segment 2 bases; nucleotides outside the gene matches: 3. The germline V gene has CDR1 SEHNR and CDR2 FQNEAQ (reference sequence). The CDR3 consists of 14 residues. The CDR3 sequence is CASSPQGANTEAFF. CDR3 bases: TGTGCCAGCAGCCCACAGGGGGCAAACACTGAAGCTTTCTTT.